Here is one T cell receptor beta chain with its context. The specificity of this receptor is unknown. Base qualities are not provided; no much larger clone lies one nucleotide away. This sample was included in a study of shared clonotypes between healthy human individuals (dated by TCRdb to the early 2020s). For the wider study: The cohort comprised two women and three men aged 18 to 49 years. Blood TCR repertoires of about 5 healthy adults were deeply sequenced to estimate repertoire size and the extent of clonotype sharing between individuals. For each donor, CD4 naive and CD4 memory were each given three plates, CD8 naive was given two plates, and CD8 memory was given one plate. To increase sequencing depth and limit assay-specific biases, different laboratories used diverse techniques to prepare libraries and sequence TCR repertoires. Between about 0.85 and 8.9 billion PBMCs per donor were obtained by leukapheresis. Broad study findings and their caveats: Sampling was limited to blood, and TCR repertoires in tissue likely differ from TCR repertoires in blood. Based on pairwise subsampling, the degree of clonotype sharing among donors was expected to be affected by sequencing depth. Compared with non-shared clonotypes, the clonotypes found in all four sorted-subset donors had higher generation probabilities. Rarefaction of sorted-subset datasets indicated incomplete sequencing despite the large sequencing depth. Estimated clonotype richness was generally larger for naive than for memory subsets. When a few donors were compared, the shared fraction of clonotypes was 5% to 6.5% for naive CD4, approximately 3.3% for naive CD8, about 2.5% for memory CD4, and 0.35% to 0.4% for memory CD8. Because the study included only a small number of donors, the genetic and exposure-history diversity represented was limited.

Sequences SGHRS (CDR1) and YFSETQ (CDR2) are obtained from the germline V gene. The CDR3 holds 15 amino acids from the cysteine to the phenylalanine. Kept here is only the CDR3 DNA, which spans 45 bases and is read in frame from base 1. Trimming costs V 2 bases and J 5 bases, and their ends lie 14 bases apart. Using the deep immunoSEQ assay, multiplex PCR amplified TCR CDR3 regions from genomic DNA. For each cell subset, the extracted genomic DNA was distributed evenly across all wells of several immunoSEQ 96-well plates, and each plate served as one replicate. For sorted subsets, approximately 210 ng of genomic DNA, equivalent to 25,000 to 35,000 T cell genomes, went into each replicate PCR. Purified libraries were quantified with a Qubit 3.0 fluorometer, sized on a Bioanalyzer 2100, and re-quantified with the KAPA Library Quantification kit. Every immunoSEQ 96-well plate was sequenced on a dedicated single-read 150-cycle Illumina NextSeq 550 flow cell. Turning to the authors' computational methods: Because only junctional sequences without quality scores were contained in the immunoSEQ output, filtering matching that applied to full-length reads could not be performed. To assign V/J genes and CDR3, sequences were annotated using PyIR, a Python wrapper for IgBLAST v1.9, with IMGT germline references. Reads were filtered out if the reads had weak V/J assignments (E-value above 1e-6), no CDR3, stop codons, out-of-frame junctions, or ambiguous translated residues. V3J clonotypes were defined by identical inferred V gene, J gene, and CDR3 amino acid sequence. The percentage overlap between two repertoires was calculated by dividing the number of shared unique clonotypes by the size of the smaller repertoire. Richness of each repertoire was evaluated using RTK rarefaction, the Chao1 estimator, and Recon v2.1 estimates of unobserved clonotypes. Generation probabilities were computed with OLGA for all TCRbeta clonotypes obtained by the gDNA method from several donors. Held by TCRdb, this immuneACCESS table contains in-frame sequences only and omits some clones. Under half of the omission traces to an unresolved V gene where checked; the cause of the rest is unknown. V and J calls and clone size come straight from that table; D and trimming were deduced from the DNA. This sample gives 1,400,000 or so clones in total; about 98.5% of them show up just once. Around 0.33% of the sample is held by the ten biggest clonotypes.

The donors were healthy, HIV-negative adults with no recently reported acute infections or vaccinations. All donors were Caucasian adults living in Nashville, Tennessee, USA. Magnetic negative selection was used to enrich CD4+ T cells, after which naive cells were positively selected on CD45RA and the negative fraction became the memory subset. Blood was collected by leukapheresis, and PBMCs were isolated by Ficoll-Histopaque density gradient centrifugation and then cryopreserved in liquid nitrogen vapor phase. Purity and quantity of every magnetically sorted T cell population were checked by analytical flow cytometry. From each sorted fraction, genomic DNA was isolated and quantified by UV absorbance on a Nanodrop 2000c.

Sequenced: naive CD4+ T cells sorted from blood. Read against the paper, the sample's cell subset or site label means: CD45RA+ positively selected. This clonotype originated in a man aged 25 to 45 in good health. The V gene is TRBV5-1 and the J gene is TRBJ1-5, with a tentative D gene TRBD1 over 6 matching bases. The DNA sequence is TGCGCCAGCAGCTTACTCCCGGACAGAGATCAGCCCCAGCATTTT. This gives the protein CASSLLPDRDQPQHF.